This TCR beta chain is from a study of shared clonotypes between healthy human individuals. CDR1 and CDR2 from the germline V gene are LNHDA and SQIVND (reference sequence). This CDR3 contains 15 residues. The ends were cut back, 1 base at V and 6 bases at J, with 16 bases in the middle. General study findings and limits: Clonotypes shared by all four sorted-subset donors had higher generation probabilities than non-shared clonotypes. Represented diversity (both genetic and exposure-history) was limited by the small number of donors.

Details on this clone: Its specificity is unknown.

Original data processing: ImmunoSEQ gave junction-only sequences without quality scores, so filtering differed. Measured with immunoSEQ multiplex PCR; TCRdb has only the in-frame clones, and not every one. V and J calls and clone size are given by that table; D and trimming were obtained from the DNA. Of fewer than 850,000 clones listed, about nine tenths are singletons. The TCR was taken from a man aged 18 to 29 in good health. Some clones in this sample may be carry-over from other donors' samples. Sample: memory CD8+ T cells from PBMCs. As for subset: CD45RO+ cells pooled with CCR7-negative TemRA cells. This chain joins TRBV19 and TRBJ2-7; perhaps TRBD2 as D (6 bases). The CDR3 sequence: CASSIALRQGGEQYF. CDR3 DNA: TGTGCCAGTAGTATAGCGCTGAGGCAGGGAGGCGAGCAGTACTTC.